The entry that follows covers one TCR beta chain sequence. The data stem from a study of T cell repertoires in ileal Crohn's disease. The time point: neoterminal ileum biopsy at postoperative endoscopy, about 6 months after surgery. This table comes from immunoSEQ multiplex PCR, and its TCRdb copy is limited to in-frame clones, with some not included. The table has 9,000 to 13,000 clones, more than 80% seen once. The ends lost 0 bases at V and 6 bases at J; junction bases unmatched: 7. From germline, CDR1 is MGHRA and CDR2 YSYEKL. This CDR3 region has 16 residues. The source of this sequence is an adult with Crohn's disease. Material for sequencing was ileal tissue. The J gene is TRBJ1-4, the V gene TRBV4-1; 7 nucleotides match TRBD1. The CDR3, as DNA: TGCGCCAGCAGCCAAGAGGGGCACAGGGGATATGAAAAACTGTTTTTT. This gives the protein CASSQEGHRGYEKLFF.